This T cell receptor beta chain was captured by sequencing in a study of T cells after yellow fever vaccination. A few counts support this clonotype. Its target is not known. The TCR cDNA carried a universal primer site and UMIs from 5'RACE template switching. TCRdb re-called the 5' RACE reads through MiXCR, storing one row per CDR3 protein. The top ten hold roughly 18% of the sample, which has 300,000 to 450,000 distinct CDR3 sequences, approximately 8% seen once. The V and J ends lost 0 bases and 10 bases, in that order; junction bases with no gene match: 8. This CDR3 spans 14 amino acids. The germline V gene has CDR1 SGDLS and CDR2 YYNGEE. Findings and caveats of the study: Contaminants from the bulk population, in the form of abundant clonotypes, could be found in FACS-sorted repertoires. The secondary T-cell response peaked on day 5, not day 15, but was weaker. Overlap between CD4 and CD8 compartments was detected for a small share of clonotypes.

V usage is TRBV9 and J usage is TRBJ2-5; 8 positions agree with TRBD1. Sequenced material: PBMCs, taken roughly 45 days after the first yellow fever vaccination. The receptor comes from a man aged 18 to 30 who received the YFV17D yellow fever vaccine. As DNA, the CDR3 is TGTGCCAGCAGCGTAGGCAGGGGGCCCCGAGACCAGTACTTC. Its translation: CASSVGRGPRDQYF.